Below, one TCR beta chain is given with its context. Antigen: not known. This sample is part of a study of shared clonotypes between healthy human individuals. Whole-study findings and limits: Of the naive CD4 clonotypes, approximately 5% were shared across several donors.

As processed by the authors: Without quality scores, immunoSEQ junctional reads could not be filtered like full-length reads. Sequenced by immunoSEQ multiplex PCR; TCRdb stores in-frame clones only, minus some. The V and J calls and the clone size are those of that table, but D and trimming were determined from the DNA. In the table there are more than 1.2 million clones, approximately 98.5% of which are singletons. This TCR came from a man in his thirties or forties in good health. The sequenced material came from naive CD4+ T cells sorted from blood. The subset was: CD45RA+ positively selected.

CDR3 in amino acids: CASSPRLAAYEQYF. Written as DNA, the CDR3 is TGTGCCAGCAGTCCCCGACTAGCGGCCTACGAGCAGTACTTC. The chain carries TRBV6-1 and TRBJ2-7; TRBD2 matches at 9 bases. The CDR3 loop spans 14 amino acids. Germline CDR1 is MNHNS and CDR2 is SASEGT. J lost 2 bases, V lost 5 bases, and 4 bases had no gene match.